A selection of T cell receptor beta chains follows, all from one sample in a study of human T cells and chemical hapten exposure. TCRdb fed the RACE reads into MiXCR, producing one record per CDR3 protein. Here the sample spans some 78,000 distinct CDR3 sequences, approximately 8.6% being singletons. Sequencing was done on a sample of whole blood. These receptors were obtained from a male donor in good health. Some clones in this sample may be carry-over from other donors' samples. Each CDR3 is given with its conserved first and last residue. The order of the fields is V gene, J gene, clone size, D gene, CDR3 protein, CDR3 DNA. A D gene is named only where the DNA matches it firmly. The listing skips clone size in some rows; elsewhere it reads once, few, many or a size class.

v_call: TRBV7-9
j_call: TRBJ2-1
clone_size: NA
d_call: TRBD2
cdr3_aa: CASGEAGGSYNEQFF
cdr3_nt: TGTGCCAGTGGGGAAGCGGGAGGGTCCTACAATGAGCAGTTCTTC

v_call: TRBV6-2/TRBV6-3
j_call: TRBJ2-3
clone_size: many
d_call: NA
cdr3_aa: CASSELEGTDTQYF
cdr3_nt: TGTGCCAGCAGCGAACTAGAAGGGACAGATACGCAGTATTTT

v_call: TRBV20-1
j_call: TRBJ2-3
clone_size: many
d_call: NA
cdr3_aa: CSAGTSDTQYF
cdr3_nt: TGCAGTGCTGGGACGTCAGATACGCAGTATTTT

v_call: TRBV12-3/TRBV12-4
j_call: TRBJ2-4
clone_size: NA
d_call: NA
cdr3_aa: CASSLVPRGLGRDIQYF
cdr3_nt: TGTGCCAGCAGTTTAGTCCCCCGGGGCCTCGGTCGAGACATTCAGTACTTC

v_call: TRBV20-1
j_call: TRBJ1-3
clone_size: few
d_call: NA
cdr3_aa: CSARVAEPGNTIYF
cdr3_nt: TGCAGTGCTAGAGTCGCGGAACCTGGAAACACCATATATTTT

v_call: TRBV5-4
j_call: TRBJ2-5
clone_size: NA
d_call: TRBD2
cdr3_aa: CASRERTSGQGETQYF
cdr3_nt: TGTGCCAGCAGGGAAAGGACTAGCGGGCAGGGGGAGACCCAGTACTTC

v_call: TRBV27
j_call: TRBJ2-6
clone_size: few
d_call: NA
cdr3_aa: CASSADSFSGANVLTF
cdr3_nt: TGTGCCAGCAGTGCTGACAGTTTCTCTGGGGCCAACGTCCTGACTTTC

v_call: TRBV6-2/TRBV6-3
j_call: TRBJ2-5
clone_size: few
d_call: TRBD2
cdr3_aa: CASSYSASGRKTQYF
cdr3_nt: TGTGCCAGCAGTTACTCGGCTAGCGGGAGAAAGACCCAGTACTTC

v_call: TRBV6-6
j_call: TRBJ1-1
clone_size: few
d_call: TRBD1
cdr3_aa: CASRSGGPGTEAFF
cdr3_nt: TGTGCCAGCAGATCAGGGGGGCCGGGGACTGAAGCTTTCTTT

v_call: TRBV6-1
j_call: TRBJ2-3
clone_size: few
d_call: TRBD2
cdr3_aa: CASSEVAGGFTDTQYF
cdr3_nt: TGTGCCAGCAGTGAAGTGGCGGGGGGCTTCACAGATACGCAGTATTTT

v_call: TRBV4-2
j_call: TRBJ1-1
clone_size: many
d_call: NA
cdr3_aa: CASRGGTNTEAFF
cdr3_nt: TGTGCCAGCAGGGGGGGGACTAACACTGAAGCTTTCTTT

v_call: TRBV10-3
j_call: TRBJ2-7
clone_size: NA
d_call: TRBD1
cdr3_aa: CAISEPGTGTGPYYEQYF
cdr3_nt: TGTGCCATCAGTGAACCCGGGACAGGCACCGGGCCCTACTACGAGCAGTACTTC

v_call: TRBV11-2
j_call: TRBJ2-7
clone_size: NA
d_call: TRBD1
cdr3_aa: CASSLGGQGSREQYF
cdr3_nt: TGTGCCAGCAGCTTAGGGGGACAGGGGTCCCGTGAGCAGTACTTC

v_call: TRBV20-1
j_call: TRBJ2-5
clone_size: NA
d_call: TRBD2
cdr3_aa: CSARLGLAGVEETQYF
cdr3_nt: TGCAGTGCTAGATTGGGACTAGCGGGAGTGGAGGAGACCCAGTACTTC

v_call: TRBV20-1
j_call: TRBJ1-6
clone_size: NA
d_call: NA
cdr3_aa: CSARDRDFHNSPLHF
cdr3_nt: TGCAGTGCTAGAGATCGAGACTTTCATAATTCACCCCTCCACTTT

v_call: TRBV29-1
j_call: TRBJ2-4
clone_size: many
d_call: TRBD1
cdr3_aa: CSVVPLRDRGRIQYF
cdr3_nt: TGCAGCGTTGTCCCTCTCCGGGACAGGGGTCGAATTCAGTACTTC

v_call: TRBV12-3/TRBV12-4
j_call: TRBJ2-2
clone_size: many
d_call: TRBD2
cdr3_aa: CASSLGTSGYTGELFF
cdr3_nt: TGTGCCAGCAGTTTGGGGACTAGCGGATACACCGGGGAGCTGTTTTTT

v_call: TRBV4-1
j_call: TRBJ2-6
clone_size: NA
d_call: NA
cdr3_aa: CASSGGTSSGANVLTF
cdr3_nt: TGCGCCAGCAGTGGGGGTACCAGCTCTGGGGCCAACGTCCTGACTTTC

v_call: TRBV6-6
j_call: TRBJ2-1
clone_size: NA
d_call: TRBD2
cdr3_aa: CASSQGLAGGSEQFF
cdr3_nt: TGTGCCAGCAGTCAGGGACTAGCGGGAGGAAGTGAGCAGTTCTTC

v_call: TRBV6-1
j_call: TRBJ2-3
clone_size: many
d_call: NA
cdr3_aa: CATLTGLTNTDTQYF
cdr3_nt: TGTGCCACCCTCACAGGACTAACTAACACAGATACGCAGTATTTT

v_call: TRBV7-2
j_call: TRBJ2-1
clone_size: NA
d_call: TRBD2
cdr3_aa: CASSFPSGTTDNEQFF
cdr3_nt: TGTGCCAGCAGCTTCCCTAGCGGGACCACGGACAATGAGCAGTTCTTC

v_call: TRBV6-1
j_call: TRBJ1-2
clone_size: NA
d_call: TRBD1
cdr3_aa: CASSQMTGGYGYTF
cdr3_nt: TGTGCCAGCAGTCAAATGACAGGGGGCTATGGCTACACCTTC

v_call: TRBV7-7
j_call: TRBJ1-6
clone_size: NA
d_call: NA
cdr3_aa: CASSLQDGSPLHF
cdr3_nt: TGTGCCAGCAGCTTGCAGGACGGGTCACCCCTCCACTTT

v_call: TRBV2
j_call: TRBJ1-1
clone_size: few
d_call: TRBD1
cdr3_aa: CASRGQTNTEAFF
cdr3_nt: TGTGCCAGCAGGGGACAGACGAACACTGAAGCTTTCTTT

v_call: TRBV19
j_call: TRBJ2-7
clone_size: few
d_call: TRBD1
cdr3_aa: CASSTTPGQGTYEQYF
cdr3_nt: TGTGCCAGTAGTACTACCCCGGGACAGGGCACCTACGAGCAGTACTTC

v_call: TRBV5-8
j_call: TRBJ2-3
clone_size: NA
d_call: TRBD1
cdr3_aa: CASSGFTGVADTQYF
cdr3_nt: TGTGCCAGCAGCGGATTTACAGGGGTCGCAGATACGCAGTATTTT

v_call: TRBV6-2/TRBV6-3
j_call: TRBJ1-5
clone_size: few
d_call: NA
cdr3_aa: CASRAAIGQYQPQHF
cdr3_nt: TGTGCCAGCAGGGCAGCGATAGGACAGTATCAGCCCCAGCATTTT

v_call: TRBV7-8
j_call: TRBJ2-5
clone_size: NA
d_call: NA
cdr3_aa: CASSLFDGSGETQYF
cdr3_nt: TGTGCCAGCAGCTTATTCGACGGGTCGGGGGAGACCCAGTACTTC

v_call: TRBV7-9
j_call: TRBJ1-6
clone_size: NA
d_call: TRBD1
cdr3_aa: CASSSLSPMRDSSPLHF
cdr3_nt: TGTGCCAGCAGCTCCTTAAGCCCGATGCGGGACAGTTCACCCCTCCACTTT

v_call: TRBV7-9
j_call: TRBJ1-4
clone_size: few
d_call: NA
cdr3_aa: CASSLRSPLKLFF
cdr3_nt: TGTGCCAGCAGCTTACGTTCTCCTTTAAAACTGTTTTTT

v_call: TRBV12-3/TRBV12-4
j_call: TRBJ1-3
clone_size: NA
d_call: NA
cdr3_aa: CASSPPGGNTIYF
cdr3_nt: TGTGCCAGCAGCCCCCCAGGGGGAAACACCATATATTTT

v_call: TRBV7-8
j_call: TRBJ2-3
clone_size: NA
d_call: NA
cdr3_aa: CASSLAGGTQYF
cdr3_nt: TGTGCCAGCAGCTTAGCCGGCGGTACGCAGTATTTT

v_call: TRBV29-1
j_call: TRBJ2-7
clone_size: few
d_call: NA
cdr3_aa: CSVEDQSSRDWRQYF
cdr3_nt: TGCAGCGTTGAAGATCAAAGCAGCAGGGACTGGAGGCAGTACTTC

v_call: TRBV3-1
j_call: TRBJ1-4
clone_size: few
d_call: NA
cdr3_aa: CASSQDPAAREKLFF
cdr3_nt: TGTGCCAGCAGCCAAGATCCGGCAGCGCGTGAAAAACTGTTTTTT

v_call: TRBV20-1
j_call: TRBJ1-6
clone_size: few
d_call: NA
cdr3_aa: CSARDLGVGAGNSPLHF
cdr3_nt: TGCAGTGCTAGAGATCTGGGCGTGGGGGCCGGAAATTCACCCCTCCACTTT

v_call: TRBV12-3/TRBV12-4
j_call: TRBJ2-5
clone_size: NA
d_call: NA
cdr3_aa: CASSLFGTPQETQYF
cdr3_nt: TGTGCCAGCAGTTTATTTGGGACCCCCCAAGAGACCCAGTACTTC

v_call: TRBV20-1
j_call: TRBJ2-5
clone_size: NA
d_call: NA
cdr3_aa: CSARVPDTKTQYF
cdr3_nt: TGCAGTGCACGGGTCCCGGACACGAAGACCCAGTACTTC

v_call: TRBV14
j_call: TRBJ2-7
clone_size: NA
d_call: TRBD1
cdr3_aa: CASSPGQGRTYEQYF
cdr3_nt: TGTGCCAGCAGCCCGGGACAGGGTAGGACCTACGAGCAGTACTTC

v_call: TRBV6-1
j_call: TRBJ2-7
clone_size: few
d_call: NA
cdr3_aa: CASSEAVFSSYEQYF
cdr3_nt: TGTGCCAGCAGTGAAGCGGTGTTTAGCTCCTACGAGCAGTACTTC

v_call: TRBV6-6
j_call: TRBJ1-5
clone_size: NA
d_call: TRBD1
cdr3_aa: CASSNSRDRGSNQPQHF
cdr3_nt: TGTGCCAGCAGTAACTCCCGGGACAGGGGGAGCAATCAGCCCCAGCATTTT

v_call: TRBV5-1
j_call: TRBJ2-6
clone_size: NA
d_call: NA
cdr3_aa: CASSLSGQLHSGANVLTF
cdr3_nt: TGCGCCAGCAGCTTATCCGGACAGCTCCACTCTGGGGCCAACGTCCTGACTTTC

v_call: TRBV7-6
j_call: TRBJ2-5
clone_size: few
d_call: NA
cdr3_aa: CASSLKSSGLKYQETQYF
cdr3_nt: TGTGCCAGCAGCTTAAAATCCAGCGGGCTTAAGTACCAAGAGACCCAGTACTTC

v_call: TRBV6-2/TRBV6-3
j_call: TRBJ2-2
clone_size: many
d_call: TRBD1
cdr3_aa: CASSYPDRPSNTGELFF
cdr3_nt: TGTGCCAGCAGTTACCCGGACAGGCCGTCGAACACCGGGGAGCTGTTTTTT

v_call: TRBV9
j_call: TRBJ2-2
clone_size: many
d_call: NA
cdr3_aa: CASSAQMNTGELFF
cdr3_nt: TGTGCCAGCAGCGCCCAAATGAACACCGGGGAGCTGTTTTTT

v_call: TRBV6-5
j_call: TRBJ1-2
clone_size: few
d_call: NA
cdr3_aa: CASSYSPRENDGYTF
cdr3_nt: TGTGCCAGCAGTTACTCGCCCAGGGAGAACGATGGCTACACCTTC

v_call: TRBV7-9
j_call: TRBJ2-3
clone_size: NA
d_call: NA
cdr3_aa: CASSSSAGPTDTQYF
cdr3_nt: TGTGCCAGCAGCTCTTCCGCGGGGCCCACAGATACGCAGTATTTT

v_call: TRBV6-5
j_call: TRBJ1-1
clone_size: few
d_call: TRBD1
cdr3_aa: CASSRRADRGRAEAFF
cdr3_nt: TGTGCCAGCAGCCGACGGGCAGACAGGGGGCGAGCTGAAGCTTTCTTT

v_call: TRBV7-2
j_call: TRBJ1-1
clone_size: NA
d_call: NA
cdr3_aa: CASSPLRGSAFF
cdr3_nt: TGTGCCAGCAGCCCCTTGCGGGGATCGGCTTTCTTT

v_call: TRBV14
j_call: TRBJ2-7
clone_size: few
d_call: NA
cdr3_aa: CASSQVQGPWEQYF
cdr3_nt: TGTGCCAGCAGCCAAGTCCAGGGACCGTGGGAGCAGTACTTC

v_call: TRBV11-2
j_call: TRBJ2-7
clone_size: NA
d_call: TRBD2
cdr3_aa: CASSSGTSGRERYYEQYF
cdr3_nt: TGTGCCAGCAGCTCCGGGACTAGCGGGCGAGAGCGATACTACGAGCAGTACTTC

v_call: TRBV5-1
j_call: TRBJ1-6
clone_size: NA
d_call: NA
cdr3_aa: CASSPSDMDNSPLHF
cdr3_nt: TGCGCCAGCAGCCCCTCCGACATGGATAATTCACCCCTCCACTTT

v_call: TRBV5-1
j_call: TRBJ1-4
clone_size: NA
d_call: NA
cdr3_aa: CASRPGEATNEKLFF
cdr3_nt: TGCGCCAGCAGGCCAGGGGAGGCAACTAATGAAAAACTGTTTTTT

v_call: TRBV5-4
j_call: TRBJ1-1
clone_size: NA
d_call: NA
cdr3_aa: CASSWDGRTEAFF
cdr3_nt: TGTGCCAGCAGCTGGGACGGAAGGACTGAAGCTTTCTTT

v_call: TRBV6-5
j_call: TRBJ1-5
clone_size: NA
d_call: NA
cdr3_aa: CASSPDPLGPQHF
cdr3_nt: TGTGCCAGCAGCCCGGACCCTCTGGGGCCCCAGCATTTT

v_call: TRBV11-2
j_call: TRBJ2-1
clone_size: many
d_call: NA
cdr3_aa: CASSALGSTYNEQFF
cdr3_nt: TGTGCCAGCAGCGCCCTGGGATCTACCTACAATGAGCAGTTCTTC

v_call: TRBV6-5
j_call: TRBJ1-1
clone_size: few
d_call: NA
cdr3_aa: CASNFLEGEAFF
cdr3_nt: TGTGCCAGCAACTTTTTGGAGGGTGAAGCTTTCTTT

v_call: TRBV21-1
j_call: TRBJ1-1
clone_size: NA
d_call: NA
cdr3_aa: CASGESVKGQGLEGDTEAFF
cdr3_nt: TGTGCCAGCGGGGAGTCTGTGAAGGGACAGGGTCTAGAGGGGGACACTGAAGCTTTCTTT

v_call: TRBV7-9
j_call: TRBJ1-5
clone_size: NA
d_call: TRBD1
cdr3_aa: CASSFQDRRNQPQHF
cdr3_nt: TGTGCCAGCAGCTTCCAGGACAGGCGCAATCAGCCCCAGCATTTT

v_call: TRBV10-3
j_call: TRBJ2-1
clone_size: few
d_call: TRBD1
cdr3_aa: CAISDGTGGNEQFF
cdr3_nt: TGTGCCATCAGTGATGGGACAGGAGGCAATGAGCAGTTCTTC

v_call: TRBV5-1
j_call: TRBJ2-7
clone_size: few
d_call: NA
cdr3_aa: CASSATAYEQYF
cdr3_nt: TGCGCCAGCAGCGCGACAGCCTACGAGCAGTACTTC